These 28 T cell receptor beta chains were all obtained from the same sample, sequenced in a study of shared clonotypes between healthy human individuals (dated by TCRdb to the early 2020s). Library preparation was by the immunoSEQ multiplex PCR assay. What TCRdb holds here is the immuneACCESS table cut down to in-frame rearrangements. Part of the clones is not present; checked against another copy, under half of the missing clones reflect an unresolved V gene, and the others are unexplained. The sample contains 2.3 million or so clones, about 92% of them found a single time. The top ten constitute approximately 0.4% of the sample. The sequenced material came from naive CD4+ T cells from PBMCs. The cell subset or site label here, explained by the study, means: CD45RA+ positively selected. The receptors were gathered from a man aged 18 to 30 in good health. Some clones in this sample may be carry-over from other donors' samples.

The rearrangement links TRBV28 to TRBJ2-5; no clear D gene. Trimming removed 6 bases at V and 1 base at J, with 15 bases between. This CDR3 is built from 15 residues. Germline values: CDR1 MDHEN, CDR2 SYDVKM. CDR3 sequence: CASSPREVTQETQYF. In DNA form, the CDR3 reads TGTGCCAGCAGCCCCCGCGAGGTTACCCAAGAGACCCAGTACTTC.

The genes are TRBV29-1 and TRBJ2-5, with D uncertain. The ends were cut back, 8 bases at V and 5 bases at J, with 18 bases in the middle. The CDR3 runs 13 residues. Germline V lookup: CDR1 SQVTM, CDR2 ANQGSEA. CDR3 sequence (DNA): TGCAGCATGTGCCTACAAGGGCGGGAGACCCAGTACTTC. Residues: CSMCLQGRETQYF.

The V gene is TRBV6-5, the J gene TRBJ2-2; the match to TRBD1 covers 8 bases. Germline CDR1 MNHEY, CDR2 SVGAGI. V lost 10 bases to trimming and J lost 5 bases; unmatched junction nucleotides: 6. The CDR3 totals 13 residues. This chain's CDR3 is CATQRQGTGELFF. The CDR3 DNA reads as TGTGCCACCCAAAGACAGGGGACCGGGGAGCTGTTTTTT.

CDR3 sequence: CASSRRTGDTEAFF. The CDR3 nucleotides are TGTGCCAGCAGCAGACGGACAGGGGACACTGAAGCTTTCTTT. This chain joins TRBV7-8 and TRBJ1-1, with 9 positions matching TRBD1. V dropped 5 bases and J dropped 3; count of bases not matched to a gene: 4. Per germline, CDR1 SGHVS and CDR2 FQNEAQ. The CDR3 is 14 residues long.

For this clone: At the DNA level, this CDR3 is encoded by other sequences in the same sample as well. CDR3 sequence (DNA): TGTGCCAGCTCACCGCTAGCGGGGGACTACGAGCAGTACTTC. Amino acids: CASSPLAGDYEQYF. The chain joins TRBV18 to TRBJ2-7, with TRBD2 matching over 10 bases. Trimming cost V 3 bases and J 3 bases; bases outside gene matches: 2. The germline V gene has CDR1 KGHSH and CDR2 LQKENI. This CDR3 contains 14 residues.

The J gene is TRBJ1-1, the V gene TRBV28; D may be TRBD1 (6 bases). The germline V and J ends were trimmed by 5 bases and 5 bases, with 18 bases remaining between them. Germline values: CDR1 MDHEN, CDR2 SYDVKM. This CDR3 contains 15 residues. The chain's CDR3 is CASSALPGRGTEAFF. The DNA of the CDR3 is TGTGCCAGCAGTGCCCTCCCTGGGAGGGGGACTGAAGCTTTCTTT.

V gene TRBV9 combines with J gene TRBJ2-3; TRBD2 is a possible D gene (6 bases). The V end lost 4 bases, the J end lost 3 bases, and 18 bases lay between the germline ends. The CDR3 is 16 amino acids. The germline V gene has CDR1 SGDLS and CDR2 YYNGEE. CDR3 bases: TGTGCCAGCAGCAGGAGGGGTCGGGAGCGGACAGATACGCAGTATTTT. It specifies CASSRRGRERTDTQYF.

Regarding this clone: The same CDR3 is also encoded by other DNA sequences in this sample. The rearrangement links TRBV28 to TRBJ1-2, with D perhaps TRBD1 (6 bases). The V gene's germline CDR1 is MDHEN and CDR2 SYDVKM. V lost 2 bases and J 4 bases, leaving 11 bases between the germline ends. This CDR3 contains 14 residues. The CDR3 bases are TGTGCCAGCAGTTTAGAACAGGGCGCCTATGGCTACACCTTC. Protein sequence: CASSLEQGAYGYTF.

The chain joins TRBV5-1 to TRBJ1-3; D gene ambiguous. Trimming removed 8 bases from V and 2 bases from J, with 17 bases in between. The CDR3 is 15 amino acids. Looked up from germline, CDR1 is SGHRS and CDR2 is YFSETQ. The CDR3 loop reads CASCAVPSAGNTIYF. The DNA for the CDR3 is TGCGCCAGTTGTGCCGTACCCTCTGCTGGAAACACCATATATTTT.

This chain uses TRBV29-1 with TRBJ1-2; no firm D call. Trimming left V 3 bases short and J 7 bases short, with 15 bases between. Germline V gene data show CDR1 as SQVTM and CDR2 as ANQGSEA. The CDR3 runs 13 residues. CDR3 sequence (DNA): TGCAGCGTTGACCCGGGCACACCGGGTGGCTACACCTTC. Amino acids: CSVDPGTPGGYTF.

The chain combines TRBV7-8 with TRBJ2-3; D ambiguous. This CDR3 spans 16 amino acids. The germline gives CDR1 SGHVS, CDR2 FQNEAQ. The V and J ends lost 7 bases and 4 bases respectively, with 21 bases between them. The DNA of the CDR3 is TGTGCCAGCATCGCACTCGGACGTGATCGGCCAGATACGCAGTATTTT. Protein sequence: CASIALGRDRPDTQYF.

A note on this clone: The sample holds other DNA sequences that translate to the same CDR3. This chain links TRBV7-2 with TRBJ2-2; D call uncertain. The CDR3 spans 12 residues. Trimming removed 1 base from V and 7 bases from J, with 4 bases in between. Germline V gene lookup returns CDR1 SGHTA and CDR2 FQGNSA. The CDR3: CASSLVFGELFF. DNA for the CDR3: TGTGCCAGCAGCTTAGTATTCGGGGAGCTGTTTTTT. Complete variable domain (other parts from reference TRBV7-2 and TRBJ2-2): GAGVSQSPSNKVTEKGKDVELRCDPISGHTALYWYRQSLGQGLEFLIYFQGNSAPDKSGLPSDRFSAERTGGSVSTLTIQRTQQEDSAVYLCASSLVFGELFFGEGSRLTVL.

The chain is built from TRBV5-1 and TRBJ2-5, with 9 bases matching TRBD2. From germline, CDR1 is SGHRS and CDR2 YFSETQ. The CDR3 contains 15 residues. J was trimmed by 4 bases and V by 0 bases; bases with no gene match: 4. Here the CDR3 DNA reads TGCGCCAGCAGCTTGGACATTAGCGGGAGAGAGACCCAGTACTTC. Amino acid sequence: CASSLDISGRETQYF.

V gene TRBV5-4 combines with J gene TRBJ2-5, with D possibly matching TRBD2 (5 bases). Germline-derived CDR1 and CDR2 are SGHNT and YYREEE (reference sequence). Deletions cut 6 bases from V and 5 bases from J, with 20 bases between. The length of the CDR3 is 15 residues. The chain's CDR3 is CASTPTVATRETQYF. CDR3 DNA sequence: TGTGCCAGCACCCCGACGGTAGCGACGAGGGAGACCCAGTACTTC.

J is TRBJ2-7 and V is TRBV10-3; D may match TRBD1 or TRBD2 (5 bases each). V was clipped by 5 bases and J by 2 bases, with 16 bases between them. Looked up from germline, CDR1 is ENHRY and CDR2 is SYGVKD. The CDR3 runs to 15 residues. The CDR3 loop reads CAISQGPGRTYEQYF. The CDR3 DNA reads TGTGCCATCAGTCAGGGACCGGGGCGCACCTACGAGCAGTACTTC.

The CDR3 nucleotides read TGTGCCAGCAGCCTCGTTCAGGTCTATGGCTACACCTTC. This sequence encodes CASSLVQVYGYTF. The chain employs TRBV7-8 and TRBJ1-2; D unresolved. V dropped 5 bases and J dropped 4 bases, with 11 bases sitting between them. Germline CDR1 reads SGHVS; CDR2 reads FQNEAQ. This CDR3 contains 13 residues.

This chain connects TRBV28 to TRBJ2-4, with D perhaps given as TRBD1 or TRBD2 (5 bases each). The germline gives CDR1 MDHEN, CDR2 SYDVKM. This CDR3 spans 15 amino acids. V lost 0 bases and J 1 base, leaving 7 bases between the germline ends. CDR3 amino acids: CASSLWGVAKNIQYF. The CDR3 region has the DNA TGTGCCAGCAGTTTATGGGGGGTGGCCAAAAACATTCAGTACTTC.

The V gene is TRBV28, the J gene TRBJ1-4; TRBD1 matches 7 bases. Per germline, CDR1 MDHEN and CDR2 SYDVKM. CDR3 length: 14 residues. J gave up 7 bases and V 3 bases, and 5 bases lay outside the gene matches. The CDR3 DNA follows: TGTGCCAGCAGTTTCTTTCAGGGGGGTGAAAAACTGTTTTTT. Translation gives CASSFFQGGEKLFF.

This chain connects TRBV6-1 to TRBJ2-1; the match to TRBD1 covers 10 bases. V was pared by 5 bases and J by 8 bases, with 6 bases of the junction left unmatched. Germline V gives CDR1 MNHNS, CDR2 SASEGT. This CDR3 is built from 14 residues. The CDR3 DNA reads TGTGCCAGCAGTCGGACAGGGGGGGTGTATGAGCAGTTCTTC. The encoded protein is CASSRTGGVYEQFF.

The V gene is TRBV6-1, the J gene TRBJ2-7, with D uncertain. The CDR3 is 14 amino acids. V was cut by 6 bases and J by 0 bases, with 12 bases left in between. CDR1 MNHNS and CDR2 SASEGT come from the germline V gene. CDR3 region: CASSLIMSSYEQYF. The CDR3 DNA follows: TGTGCCAGCAGCCTAATCATGAGCTCCTACGAGCAGTACTTC.

The rearrangement links TRBV2 to TRBJ2-1; D perhaps matches TRBD2 (5 bases). The CDR3 is 15 amino acids. CDR1 SNHLY and CDR2 FYNNEI come from the germline V gene. V dropped 3 bases and J dropped 3 bases, with 12 bases sitting between them. Here the CDR3 DNA reads TGTGCCAGCAGTGATGGGCTAGCAGACTACAATGAGCAGTTCTTC. It encodes CASSDGLADYNEQFF.

This chain uses TRBV7-2 with TRBJ1-2, with D maybe TRBD1 (6 bases). V was pared by 1 base and J by 8 bases, with 20 bases between. This CDR3 is built from 16 residues. The germline gives CDR1 SGHTA, CDR2 FQGNSA. The CDR3, as DNA: TGTGCCAGCAGCTTAGGTCTCAGGTGGACAGACAACGGCTACACCTTC. It codes for CASSLGLRWTDNGYTF.

The chain carries TRBV7-9 and TRBJ2-6; 8 bases map to TRBD2. This CDR3 has 19 amino acids. The V and J ends lost 6 bases and 4 bases, in that order; junction bases with no gene match: 17. Per germline, CDR1 SEHNR and CDR2 FQNEAQ (reference sequence). Written as DNA, the CDR3 is TGTGCCAGCAGACCCGGAGATGGCGGGAGGTACGCGGGGGCCAACGTCCTGACTTTC. Translating it yields CASRPGDGGRYAGANVLTF.

Written as DNA, the CDR3 is TGCGCCAGCAGCTTGCGGGGGGGCGGTGATGGGAATGAGCAGTTCTTC. Encoded protein: CASSLRGGGDGNEQFF. The V and J genes are TRBV5-1 and TRBJ2-1; 8 bases fit TRBD2. CDR3 length: 16 residues. V shed 1 base, J shed 7 bases, and the junction held 10 bases outside the gene matches. CDR1 is SGHRS, CDR2 YFSETQ, per germline.

A single count supports this clone. This chain uses TRBV9 with TRBJ2-7, with 8 bases matching TRBD2. CDR1 SGDLS and CDR2 YYNGEE come from the germline V gene. V lost 4 bases and J lost 0; bases outside the gene matches: 9. The CDR3 extends over 16 amino acids. The chain's CDR3 is CASSPQGSGSSYEQYF. CDR3 sequence (DNA): TGTGCCAGCAGCCCCCAGGGGAGCGGGAGCTCCTACGAGCAGTACTTC.

This CDR3 is CAGQPPGGMNTEAFF. In DNA, the CDR3 is TGTGCCGGCCAACCCCCAGGGGGCATGAACACTGAAGCTTTCTTT. This chain uses TRBV10-3 with TRBJ1-1; 8 bases match TRBD1. V lost 11 bases, J lost 0 bases, and 11 bases stayed unmatched. CDR1 is ENHRY, CDR2 SYGVKD, per germline. There are 15 residues in the CDR3.

V gene TRBV6-6 combines with J gene TRBJ1-1; TRBD1 matches 7 bases. CDR3 size: 14 residues. Germline-derived CDR1 and CDR2 are MNHNY and SVGAGI (reference sequence). J gave up 1 base and V 10 bases, and 9 bases lay outside the gene matches. CDR3: CATRGTEPNTEAFF. CDR3 bases: TGTGCCACTCGGGGGACAGAACCGAACACTGAAGCTTTCTTT.

The chain employs TRBV19 and TRBJ2-3; TRBD1 aligns across 9 bases. Germline loops: CDR1 LNHDA, CDR2 SQIVND (reference sequence). CDR3 length: 15 amino acids. Losses at the gene ends were 6 bases for V and 0 bases for J; bases not matched to a gene: 4. The CDR3 sequence is CASSAGTGSTDTQYF. The CDR3 DNA reads TGTGCCAGTAGCGCCGGGACAGGGAGCACAGATACGCAGTATTTT.